The 25 T cell receptor beta chains below all came from one sample that was sequenced in a study of regulatory T cells in long-lasting Graves disease. Time point meaning: persistent/refractory GD, antithyroid drugs over 5 years with positive TRAb. Researchers made the TCR library from RNA that was extracted from PBMCs. Arm-PCR of CDR3 regions and iRepertoire HTBI primers were the basis on which TCR beta libraries were built. TCRdb re-analysed the multiplex PCR reads in MiXCR, keeping a single row per CDR3 protein. The table lists roughly 430,000 distinct CDR3 sequences, over 20% of them singletons. Material: peripheral blood mononuclear cells (PBMCs), obtained when the disease was refractory, from a patient treated with antithyroid drugs. These receptors all come from a female donor with Graves disease.

The chain has TRBV6-1 and TRBJ2-1; a possible D gene is TRBD1 (6 bases). CDR1 MNHNS and CDR2 SASEGT come from the germline V gene. The CDR3 is 13 residues long. Trimming removed 10 bases at V and 7 bases at J, with 17 bases between. The CDR3 coding sequence is TGTGCCACGTCCGGACAGTGGGGGAATGAGCAGTTCTTC. Amino acids: CATSGQWGNEQFF.

This clonotype was seen ten or more times. This sequence joins TRBV6-5 and TRBJ1-1, with D uncertain. This CDR3 is built from 16 residues. Deletions cut 0 bases from V and 2 bases from J, with 13 bases between. Per the germline V gene, CDR1 is MNHEY and CDR2 is SVGAGI. The CDR3 bases are TGTGCCAGCAGTTACTCGATCTGGGGTAGAAACACTGAAGCTTTCTTT. Protein product: CASSYSIWGRNTEAFF.

This clonotype was recorded a few times. This chain connects TRBV6-2 or TRBV6-3 to TRBJ2-5; TRBD2 might be the D (6 bases). Trimming removed 6 bases at V and 7 bases at J, with 18 bases between. Germline loops: CDR1 MNHEY, CDR2 SVGEGT. The CDR3 contains 14 residues. CDR3: CASSNGGPSGTQYF. The CDR3 bases are TGTGCCAGCAGCAACGGAGGGCCGTCAGGGACCCAGTACTTC.

The CDR3: CASSSGPGGYEQYF. CDR3 nucleotide sequence: TGCGCCAGCAGCTCGGGCCCGGGCGGATACGAGCAGTACTTC. The V gene is TRBV5-1, the J gene TRBJ2-7; D is ambiguous. CDR1 is SGHRS and CDR2 is YFSETQ in the germline V gene. The CDR3 consists of 14 residues. V was shortened by 3 bases and J by 4 bases, with 14 bases between the two germline ends. The whole variable domain, filled in from reference TRBV5-1 and TRBJ2-7, reads KAGVTQTPRYLIKTRGQQVTLSCSPISGHRSVSWYQQTPGQGLQFLFEYFSETQRNKGNFPGRFSGRQFSNSRSEMNVSTLELGDSALYLCASSSGPGGYEQYFGPGTRLTVT.

The sample holds many counts of this clonotype. CDR3 residues: CASSPRQGLSYEQYF. The CDR3 DNA sequence: TGCGCCAGCAGTCCGAGACAGGGCCTCTCCTACGAGCAGTACTTC. This chain uses TRBV5-1 with TRBJ2-7; 7 nucleotides agree with TRBD1. Germline V CDR1 and CDR2: SGHRS, YFSETQ. J lost 0 bases, V lost 5 bases, and 8 bases had no gene match. The CDR3 length is 15 residues.

This clonotype was seen at least ten times. This rearrangement joins TRBV7-3 to TRBJ1-2, with 9 positions matching TRBD1. This CDR3 spans 16 amino acids. The germline V gene has CDR1 SGHTA and CDR2 FQGTGA. With V trimmed by 1 base and J by 4 bases, 7 bases remained unmatched. The CDR3: CASSLNQRGQGYGYTF. Written as DNA, the CDR3 is TGTGCCAGCAGCTTAAACCAAAGGGGACAGGGCTATGGCTACACCTTC. The whole variable domain, remainder taken from reference TRBV7-3 and TRBJ1-2, is GAGVSQTPSNKVTEKGKYVELRCDPISGHTALYWYRQSLGQGPEFLIYFQGTGAADDSGLPNDRFFAVRPEGSVSTLKIQRTERGDSAVYLCASSLNQRGQGYGYTFGSGTRLTVV.

The rearrangement uses TRBV24-1 and TRBJ2-1, with D maybe TRBD2 (5 bases). In germline, CDR1 is KGHDR, CDR2 SFDVKD. V was cut by 2 bases and J by 3 bases, with 13 bases left in between. The CDR3 runs to 16 residues. The CDR3 here is CATSDSPRDYYNEQFF. The CDR3 DNA sequence: TGTGCCACCAGTGATTCCCCCAGAGACTACTACAATGAGCAGTTCTTC.

As concerns this clonotype: A much larger clone sits a single nucleotide away, making a read error possible. Since the CDR3 does not end with the conserved phenylalanine or tryptophan, this likely comes from a read error. This chain uses TRBV6-2 or TRBV6-3 with TRBJ2-2; TRBD1 matches at 8 bases. The CDR3 loop spans 14 amino acids. The junction had 5 bases not matched to a gene; V was cut back by 6 bases and J by 5 bases. Germline CDR1 MNHEY, CDR2 SVGEGT. CDR3 region: CASSRTGITGELFS. In DNA form, the CDR3 reads TGTGCCAGCAGCCGGACAGGGATTACCGGGGAGCTGTTTTCT.

At least ten counts were recorded for this clonotype. The gene calls are TRBV3-1 and TRBJ2-6; 7 bases line up with TRBD2. The ends lost 2 bases at V and 2 bases at J; junction bases unmatched: 0. CDR1 is LGHDT, CDR2 YNNKEL, per germline (reference sequence). This CDR3 has 15 residues. The CDR3 here is CASSQRGAGANVLTF. CDR3 nucleotides: TGTGCCAGCAGCCAACGGGGGGCTGGGGCCAACGTCCTGACTTTC. The variable domain in full, completed from reference TRBV3-1 and TRBJ2-6, reads DTAVSQTPKYLVTQMGNDKSIKCEQNLGHDTMYWYKQDSKKFLKIMFSYNNKELIINETVPNRFSPKSPDKAHLNLHINSLELGDSAVYFCASSQRGAGANVLTFGAGSRLTVL.

This rearrangement joins TRBV27 to TRBJ2-2, with a tentative D call TRBD1 (6 bases). Germline lookup yields CDR1 MNHEY and CDR2 SMNVEV (reference sequence). The CDR3 extends over 16 amino acids. V gave up 4 bases and J gave up 5 bases, with 17 bases separating them. The CDR3 DNA reads TGTGCCAGCAGTTCGCACAGGGTTTTAAGGACCGGGGAGCTGTTTTTT. Translation: CASSSHRVLRTGELFF.

This chain uses TRBV6-6 with TRBJ1-1; maybe TRBD1 (6 bases). Germline CDR1 and CDR2: MNHNY and SVGAGI (reference sequence). With 0 bases removed from V and 4 bases from J, the gap between germline ends came to 12 bases. This CDR3 has 15 residues. CDR3 sequence reads: CASSYSGKGGTEAFF. DNA of the CDR3: TGTGCCAGCAGTTACTCGGGGAAGGGGGGCACTGAAGCTTTCTTT.

The gene calls are TRBV27 and TRBJ2-3, with D perhaps matching TRBD2 (5 bases). V lost 6 bases, J lost 1 base, and 11 bases lay in between. Germline CDR1 is MNHEY and CDR2 is SMNVEV (reference sequence). The CDR3 is made up of 14 amino acids. CDR3 coding DNA: TGTGCCAGCAGGTTACTAGGTGGCACAGATACGCAGTATTTT. It codes for CASRLLGGTDTQYF.

This clonotype was recorded at least ten times. The chain is built from TRBV10-3 and TRBJ1-5; possible D gene TRBD1, 5 bases. CDR1 and CDR2 from the germline V gene are ENHRY and SYGVKD. V was cut by 2 bases and J by 9 bases, with 14 bases left in between. This CDR3 has 14 amino acids. The CDR3 spells CAISERDGRPPQHF. CDR3 DNA sequence: TGTGCCATCAGTGAGAGGGACGGGCGGCCGCCCCAGCATTTT.

The gene calls are TRBV20-1 and TRBJ2-7; D remains unclear. The CDR3 extends over 16 amino acids. The germline V gene has CDR1 DFQATT and CDR2 SNEGSKA (reference sequence). The V and J ends lost 0 bases and 3 bases respectively, with 18 bases between them. CDR3 in DNA: TGCAGTGCTAGAGATGTGCCAGCTGCTACCTTCTACGAGCAGTACTTC. Protein: CSARDVPAATFYEQYF.

This clonotype was detected once. Just one base apart from a much larger clone, this may be a read error. V and J are TRBV11-2 and TRBJ2-1; no clear D gene. The V gene's germline CDR1 is SGHAT and CDR2 FQNNGV. The CDR3 spans 14 residues. The V end lost 3 bases, the J end lost 2 bases, and 8 bases lay between the germline ends. The CDR3 nucleotides are TGTGCCAGCAGCTTGGCGACTCCCTACAATGAGCAGTTCTTC. Its protein is CASSLATPYNEQFF.

With regard to this clonotype: This likely stems from a read error, as it lies one base from a far larger clone. The chain couples TRBV6-2 or TRBV6-3 to TRBJ1-2; no definite D call. V was shortened by 5 bases and J by 3 bases, with 7 bases between the two germline ends. The germline CDR1 and CDR2 sequences are MNHEY and SVGEGT. The CDR3 covers 12 residues. The CDR3 protein is CASSERYYGYTF. CDR3 nucleotides: TGTGCCAGCAGTGAACGGTACTATGGCTACACCTTC.

The V and J genes are TRBV2 and TRBJ2-2; unclear D gene. Germline-derived CDR1 and CDR2 are SNHLY and FYNNEI. V gave up 8 bases and J gave up 5 bases, with 18 bases separating them. The CDR3 runs 15 residues. CDR3 protein: CASGWRAGGTGELFF. The DNA of the CDR3 is TGTGCCAGCGGCTGGCGCGCCGGTGGGACCGGGGAGCTGTTTTTT. The full variable domain, rest sourced from reference TRBV2 and TRBJ2-2, is EPEVTQTPSHQVTQMGQEVILRCVPISNHLYFYWYRQILGQKVEFLVSFYNNEISEKSEIFDDQFSVERPDGSNFTLKIRSTKLEDSAMYFCASGWRAGGTGELFFGEGSRLTVL.

Ten or more counts support this clonotype. The V gene is TRBV28, the J gene TRBJ2-5, with D possibly TRBD1 on 6 matching bases. Germline CDR1 and CDR2: MDHEN and SYDVKM. CDR3 size: 14 residues. V was trimmed by 2 bases and J by 4 bases, leaving 11 bases between them. CDR3 bases: TGTGCCAGCAGTTTACAGGGGCCGGGAGAGACCCAGTACTTC. It translates to CASSLQGPGETQYF.

This clonotype was seen many times. The gene calls are TRBV6-1 and TRBJ1-2; no clear D. Trimming took 4 bases from V and 0 from J, leaving 12 bases between them. The CDR3 spans 15 residues. Germline CDR1 MNHNS, CDR2 SASEGT. CDR3 in DNA: TGTGCCAGCAGTGTTTGGCGATCTGCTAACTATGGCTACACCTTC. Translation: CASSVWRSANYGYTF.

This clonotype was counted between two and nine times. This chain links TRBV7-2 with TRBJ2-7; 9 bases match TRBD1. Trimming took 4 bases from V and 4 from J; bases not matched to a gene: 5. The CDR3 extends over 14 amino acids. Looked up from germline, CDR1 is SGHTA and CDR2 is FQGNSA. CDR3 coding DNA: TGTGCCAGCAGCTCAAGACAGGGGGGATACGAGCAGTACTTC. Amino acids: CASSSRQGGYEQYF.

There are many counts of this clonotype. The V call is TRBV28, the J call TRBJ2-1; 11 bases are shared with TRBD2. CDR3 length equals 14 residues. Germline CDR1 MDHEN, CDR2 SYDVKM. V was clipped by 6 bases and J by 5 bases; unmatched bases: 3. CDR3 nucleotides: TGTGCCAGCAGCCCGGGACTAGCGGACAATGAGCAGTTCTTC. Amino acid sequence: CASSPGLADNEQFF.

The genes are TRBV27 and TRBJ1-4, with D possibly being TRBD1 (5 bases). Germline assignment: CDR1 MNHEY and CDR2 SMNVEV (reference sequence). The CDR3 has 13 residues. Trimming took 5 bases from V and 8 from J, leaving 12 bases between them. The CDR3 sequence is CASSLGTDEKLFF. In nucleotides, the CDR3 is TGTGCCAGCAGTCTAGGGACGGACGAAAAACTGTTTTTT.

The chain combines TRBV7-9 with TRBJ1-1; a weak D match, TRBD1 (6 bases). V was shortened by 5 bases and J by 5 bases, with 18 bases between the two germline ends. From germline, CDR1 is SEHNR and CDR2 FQNEAQ (reference sequence). The length of the CDR3 is 15 residues. As DNA, the CDR3 is TGTGCCAGCAGCCCAACCGGGACAACGGGGACTGAAGCTTTCTTT. Protein: CASSPTGTTGTEAFF.

This clonotype has at least ten counts. The chain recombines TRBV6-1 with TRBJ1-3; D is possibly TRBD1 (5 bases). This CDR3 comprises 15 residues. V was cut by 4 bases and J by 5 bases, with 15 bases left in between. CDR1 is MNHNS, CDR2 SASEGT, per germline. The CDR3 here is CASSGQFNGRNTIYF. The CDR3 DNA follows: TGTGCCAGCAGTGGACAGTTTAACGGCCGAAACACCATATATTTT.

This clonotype showed up many times. V gene TRBV2 combines with J gene TRBJ2-7; TRBD2 is a possible D gene (5 bases). Germline assignment: CDR1 SNHLY and CDR2 FYNNEI. The CDR3 sequence is 12 residues long. The V and J ends lost 4 bases and 4 bases respectively, with 8 bases between them. The CDR3 coding sequence is TGTGCCAGCAGTGTCGAGGGTTACGAGCAGTACTTC. The encoded protein is CASSVEGYEQYF.